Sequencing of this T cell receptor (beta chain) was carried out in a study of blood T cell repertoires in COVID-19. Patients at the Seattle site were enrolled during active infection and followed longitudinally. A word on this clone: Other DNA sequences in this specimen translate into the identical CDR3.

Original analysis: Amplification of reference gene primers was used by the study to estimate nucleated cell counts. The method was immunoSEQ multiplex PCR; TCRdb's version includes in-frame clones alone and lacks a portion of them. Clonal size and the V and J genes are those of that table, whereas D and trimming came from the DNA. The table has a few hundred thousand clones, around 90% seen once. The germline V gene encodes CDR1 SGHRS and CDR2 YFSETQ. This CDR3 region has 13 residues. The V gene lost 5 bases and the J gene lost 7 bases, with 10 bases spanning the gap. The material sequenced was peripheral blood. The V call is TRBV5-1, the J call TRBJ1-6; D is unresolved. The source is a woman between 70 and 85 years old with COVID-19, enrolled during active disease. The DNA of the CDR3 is TGCGCCAGCAGTCTGGCCTGGAATTCACCCCTCCACTTT. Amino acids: CASSLAWNSPLHF.